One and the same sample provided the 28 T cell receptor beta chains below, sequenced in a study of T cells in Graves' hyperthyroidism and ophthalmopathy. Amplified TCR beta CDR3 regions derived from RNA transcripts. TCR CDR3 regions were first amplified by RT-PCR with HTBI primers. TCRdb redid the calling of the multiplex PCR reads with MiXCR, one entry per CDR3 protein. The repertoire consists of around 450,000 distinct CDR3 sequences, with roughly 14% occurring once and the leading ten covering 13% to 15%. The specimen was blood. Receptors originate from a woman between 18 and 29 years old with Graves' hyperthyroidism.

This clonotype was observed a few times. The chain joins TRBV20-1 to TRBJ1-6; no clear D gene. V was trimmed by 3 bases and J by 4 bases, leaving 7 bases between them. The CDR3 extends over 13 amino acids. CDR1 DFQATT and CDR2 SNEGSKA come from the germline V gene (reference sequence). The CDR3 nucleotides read TGCAGTGCTAGCTACGGTTATAATTCACCCCTCCACTTT. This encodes CSASYGYNSPLHF.

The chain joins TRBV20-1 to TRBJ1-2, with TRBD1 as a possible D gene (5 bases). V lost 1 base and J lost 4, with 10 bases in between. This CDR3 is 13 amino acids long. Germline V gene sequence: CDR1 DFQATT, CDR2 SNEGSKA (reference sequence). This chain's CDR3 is CSARVPRVYGYTF. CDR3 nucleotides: TGCAGTGCTAGAGTTCCCAGGGTCTATGGCTACACCTTC.

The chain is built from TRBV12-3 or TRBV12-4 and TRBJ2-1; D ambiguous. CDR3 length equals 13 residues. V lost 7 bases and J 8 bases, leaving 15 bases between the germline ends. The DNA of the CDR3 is TGTGCCAGCACAAGCGAAAGGGAAGATGAGCAGTTCTTC. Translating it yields CASTSEREDEQFF.

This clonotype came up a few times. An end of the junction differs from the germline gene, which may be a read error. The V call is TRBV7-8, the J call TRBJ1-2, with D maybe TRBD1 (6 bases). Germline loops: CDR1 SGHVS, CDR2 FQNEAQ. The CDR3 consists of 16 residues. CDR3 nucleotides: TGTGCCAACAGCTTATACCGACAGGTAGCTAACTATGGCTACACCTTC. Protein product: CANSLYRQVANYGYTF.

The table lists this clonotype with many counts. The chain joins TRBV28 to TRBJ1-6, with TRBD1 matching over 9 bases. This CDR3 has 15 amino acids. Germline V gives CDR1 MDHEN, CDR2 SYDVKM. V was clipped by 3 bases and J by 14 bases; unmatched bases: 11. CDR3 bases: TGTGCCAGCAGTTTCTCCGGGACAGGGTCTGTTACCCTCCACTTT. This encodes CASSFSGTGSVTLHF. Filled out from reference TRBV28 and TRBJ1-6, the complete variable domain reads DVKVTQSSRYLVKRTGEKVFLECVQDMDHENMFWYRQDPGLGLRLIYFSYDVKMKEKGDIPEGYSVSREKKERFSLILESASTNQTSMYLCASSFSGTGSVTLHFGNGTRLTVT.

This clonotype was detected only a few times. CDR3 in DNA: TGTGCCAGCAGCCCGGGACAGGGGGCGATTCTGATGACTGAAGCTTTCTTT. Translated, it gives CASSPGQGAILMTEAFF. This sequence joins TRBV6-8 and TRBJ1-1; 12 bases are a match to TRBD1. This CDR3 spans 17 amino acids. Germline V lookup: CDR1 MNHGY, CDR2 SAAAGT. V trimming: 6 bases; J trimming: 5 bases; junction bases outside the gene matches: 13.

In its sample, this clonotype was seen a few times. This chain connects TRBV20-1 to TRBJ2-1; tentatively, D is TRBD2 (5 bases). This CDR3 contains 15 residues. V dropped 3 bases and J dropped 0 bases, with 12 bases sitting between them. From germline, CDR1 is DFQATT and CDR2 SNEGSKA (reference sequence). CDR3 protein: CSARRVLGSYNEQFF. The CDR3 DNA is TGCAGTGCTAGGAGGGTGCTTGGCTCCTACAATGAGCAGTTCTTC.

The CDR3 DNA sequence: TGTGCCAGCAGCTCAAGGACAGGGGGACCCTACGAGCAGTACTTC. Its protein is CASSSRTGGPYEQYF. V usage is TRBV7-2 and J usage is TRBJ2-7, with 10 positions matching TRBD1. The CDR3 is made up of 15 amino acids. Germline V gives CDR1 SGHTA, CDR2 FQGNSA. J gave up 2 bases and V 4 bases, and 5 bases lay outside the gene matches.

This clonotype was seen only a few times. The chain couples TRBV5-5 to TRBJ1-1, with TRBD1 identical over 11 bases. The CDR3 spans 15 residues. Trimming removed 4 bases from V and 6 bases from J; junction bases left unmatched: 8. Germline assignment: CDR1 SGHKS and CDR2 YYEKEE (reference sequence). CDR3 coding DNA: TGTGCCAGCAGCGCGTGGGGACAGGGGGTGGCTGAAGCTTTCTTT. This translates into CASSAWGQGVAEAFF.

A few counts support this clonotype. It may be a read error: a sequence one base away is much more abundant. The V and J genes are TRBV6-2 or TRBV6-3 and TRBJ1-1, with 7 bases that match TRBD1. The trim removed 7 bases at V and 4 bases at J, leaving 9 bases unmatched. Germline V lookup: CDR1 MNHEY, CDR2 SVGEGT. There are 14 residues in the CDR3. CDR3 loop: CASKRDSGCTEAFF. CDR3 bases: TGTGCCAGCAAGAGGGACAGCGGTTGCACTGAAGCTTTCTTT.

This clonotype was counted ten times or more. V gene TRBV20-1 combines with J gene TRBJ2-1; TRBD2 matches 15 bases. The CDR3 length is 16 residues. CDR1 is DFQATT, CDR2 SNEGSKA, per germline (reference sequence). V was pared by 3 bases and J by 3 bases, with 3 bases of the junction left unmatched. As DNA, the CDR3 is TGCAGTGCTAGGGGGACTAGCGGGAGGAGCTACAATGAGCAGTTCTTC. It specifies CSARGTSGRSYNEQFF.

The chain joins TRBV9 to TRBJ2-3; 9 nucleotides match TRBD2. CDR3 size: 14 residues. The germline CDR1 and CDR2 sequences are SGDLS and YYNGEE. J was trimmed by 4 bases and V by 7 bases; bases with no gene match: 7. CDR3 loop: CASALAGYSDTQYF. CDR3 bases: TGTGCCAGCGCCCTAGCGGGATACTCAGATACGCAGTATTTT.

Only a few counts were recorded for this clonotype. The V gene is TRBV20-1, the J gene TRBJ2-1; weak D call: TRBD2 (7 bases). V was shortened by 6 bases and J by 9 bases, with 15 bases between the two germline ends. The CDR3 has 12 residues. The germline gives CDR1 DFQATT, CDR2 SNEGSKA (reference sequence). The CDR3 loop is CSAGNREGEQFF. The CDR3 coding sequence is TGCAGTGCCGGGAACAGGGAGGGTGAGCAGTTCTTC.

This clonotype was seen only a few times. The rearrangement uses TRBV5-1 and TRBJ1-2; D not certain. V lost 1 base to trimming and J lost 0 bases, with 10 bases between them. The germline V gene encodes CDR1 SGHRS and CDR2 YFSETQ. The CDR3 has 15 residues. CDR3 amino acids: CASSLQGISNYGYTF. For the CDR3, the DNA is TGCGCCAGCAGCTTGCAAGGGATCTCTAACTATGGCTACACCTTC. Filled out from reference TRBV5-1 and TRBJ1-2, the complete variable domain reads KAGVTQTPRYLIKTRGQQVTLSCSPISGHRSVSWYQQTPGQGLQFLFEYFSETQRNKGNFPGRFSGRQFSNSRSEMNVSTLELGDSALYLCASSLQGISNYGYTFGSGTRLTVV.

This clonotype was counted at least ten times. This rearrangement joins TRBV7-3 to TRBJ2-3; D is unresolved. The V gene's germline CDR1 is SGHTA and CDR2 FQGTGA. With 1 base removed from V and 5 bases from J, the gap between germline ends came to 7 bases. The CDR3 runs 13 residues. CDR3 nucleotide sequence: TGTGCCAGCAGCTTAATCCGCCTAGATACGCAGTATTTT. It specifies CASSLIRLDTQYF.

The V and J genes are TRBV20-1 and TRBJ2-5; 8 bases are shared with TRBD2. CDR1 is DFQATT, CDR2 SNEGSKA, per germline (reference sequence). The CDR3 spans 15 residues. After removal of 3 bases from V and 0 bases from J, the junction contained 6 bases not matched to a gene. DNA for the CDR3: TGCAGTGCTAGTGATGGGCGGGGGGACCAAGAGACCCAGTACTTC. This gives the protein CSASDGRGDQETQYF.

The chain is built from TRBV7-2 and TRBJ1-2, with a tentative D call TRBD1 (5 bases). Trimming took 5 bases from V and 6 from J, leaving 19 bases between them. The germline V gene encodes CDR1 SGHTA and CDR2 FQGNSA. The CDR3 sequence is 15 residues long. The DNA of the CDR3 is TGTGCCAGCAGCCCGGGGGGAGGTGGTCGAGATGGCTACACCTTC. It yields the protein CASSPGGGGRDGYTF.

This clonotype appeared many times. CDR3 nucleotide sequence: TGCGCCAGCAGCTTGGGGGGCACAGATACGCAGTATTTT. This codes for CASSLGGTDTQYF. The V and J genes are TRBV5-1 and TRBJ2-3; D remains unclear. This CDR3 region has 13 residues. V shed 0 bases and J shed 1 base, with 3 bases lying between them. Germline CDR1 reads SGHRS; CDR2 reads YFSETQ.

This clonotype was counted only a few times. This chain's CDR3 is CASSLVAGRVSTEAFF. The CDR3 region has the DNA TGTGCCAGCAGCTTAGTCGCGGGGAGAGTGAGCACTGAAGCTTTCTTT. The chain recombines TRBV11-2 with TRBJ1-1; unclear D gene. The CDR3 is 16 amino acids. The germline V gene encodes CDR1 SGHAT and CDR2 FQNNGV. V lost 1 base and J 4 bases, leaving 16 bases between the germline ends.

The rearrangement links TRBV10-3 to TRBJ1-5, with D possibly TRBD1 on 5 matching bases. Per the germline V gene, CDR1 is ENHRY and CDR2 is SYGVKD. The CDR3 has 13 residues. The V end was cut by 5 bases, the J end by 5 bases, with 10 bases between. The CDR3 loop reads CAISRDSDQPQHF. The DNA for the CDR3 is TGTGCCATCAGTCGGGACTCCGATCAGCCCCAGCATTTT.

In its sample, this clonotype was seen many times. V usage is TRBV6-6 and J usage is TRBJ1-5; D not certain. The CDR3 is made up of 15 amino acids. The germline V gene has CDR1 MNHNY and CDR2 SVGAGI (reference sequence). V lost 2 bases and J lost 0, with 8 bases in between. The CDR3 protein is CASSYGSNSNQPQHF. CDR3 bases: TGTGCCAGCAGTTACGGCAGCAATAGCAATCAGCCCCAGCATTTT.

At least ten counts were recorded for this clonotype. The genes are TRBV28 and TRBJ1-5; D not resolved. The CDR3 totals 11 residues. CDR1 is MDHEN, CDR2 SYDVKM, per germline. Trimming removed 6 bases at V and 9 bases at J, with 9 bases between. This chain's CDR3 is CASSPGAPQHF. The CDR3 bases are TGTGCCAGCAGCCCTGGCGCGCCCCAGCATTTT.

DNA of the CDR3: TGCGCCAGCAGCTTGGTTCCCGGGGGGCCCATGAACACTGAAGCTTTCTTT. This translates into CASSLVPGGPMNTEAFF. The chain uses TRBV5-1 and TRBJ1-1; the D gene is possibly TRBD1 (6 bases). The CDR3 is made up of 17 amino acids. Per germline, CDR1 SGHRS and CDR2 YFSETQ. V was clipped by 0 bases and J by 0 bases, with 15 bases between them.

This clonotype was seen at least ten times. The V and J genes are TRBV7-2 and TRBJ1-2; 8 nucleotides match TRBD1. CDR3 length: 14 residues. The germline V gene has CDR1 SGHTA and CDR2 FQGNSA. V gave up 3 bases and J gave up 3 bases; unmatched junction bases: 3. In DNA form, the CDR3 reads TGTGCCAGCAGCTTGGGACAGGCCGACTATGGCTACACCTTC. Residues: CASSLGQADYGYTF.

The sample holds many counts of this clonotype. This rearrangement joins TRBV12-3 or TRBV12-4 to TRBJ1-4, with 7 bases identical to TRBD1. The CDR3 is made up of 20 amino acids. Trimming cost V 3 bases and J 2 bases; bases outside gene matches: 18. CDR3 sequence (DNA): TGTGCCAGCAGTTTTCTGTCTCCTTTAAGGGGGCTTCCGACTAATGAAAAACTGTTTTTT. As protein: CASSFLSPLRGLPTNEKLFF.

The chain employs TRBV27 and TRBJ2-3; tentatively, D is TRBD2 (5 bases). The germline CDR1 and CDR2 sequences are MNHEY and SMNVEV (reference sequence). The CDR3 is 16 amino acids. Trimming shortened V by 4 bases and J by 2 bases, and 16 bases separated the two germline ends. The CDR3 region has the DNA TGTGCCAGCAGTTCCATCGGCCTAGCAAACACAGATACGCAGTATTTT. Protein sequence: CASSSIGLANTDTQYF.

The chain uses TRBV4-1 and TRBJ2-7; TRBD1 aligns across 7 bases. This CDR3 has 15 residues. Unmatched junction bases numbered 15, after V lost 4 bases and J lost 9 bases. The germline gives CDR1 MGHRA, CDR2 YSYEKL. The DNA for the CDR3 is TGCGCCAGCAGCCCTTCTCCGGGACAGCAATTTGTGCAGTACTTC. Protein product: CASSPSPGQQFVQYF.

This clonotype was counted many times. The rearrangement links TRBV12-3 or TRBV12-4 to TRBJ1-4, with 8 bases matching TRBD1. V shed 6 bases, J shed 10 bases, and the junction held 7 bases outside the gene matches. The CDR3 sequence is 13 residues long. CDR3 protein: CASSTGGRAKLFF. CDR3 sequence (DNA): TGTGCCAGCAGCACAGGGGGTAGGGCAAAACTGTTTTTT.